This entry is about one T cell receptor beta chain. Its antigen remains unknown. A read error is possible here, since a much larger clone lies one base away. Documented time point: persistent/refractory GD, antithyroid drugs over 5 years with positive TRAb. From RNA extracted from PBMCs, the TCR library was made. This sample was included in a study of regulatory T cells in long-lasting Graves disease. On the study more broadly: Persistent cases took antithyroid drugs over 5 years and stayed TSH receptor antibody positive.

HTBI primers from iRepertoire and Arm-PCR of CDR3 regions yielded the TCR beta libraries. TCRdb passed the multiplex PCR reads through MiXCR, listing each CDR3 protein once. Among a few hundred thousand distinct CDR3 sequences listed, approximately 25% were seen once. Notes on the study in general: A greater number of public clonotypes (fewer than 3,000) was shared by persistent patients than by new patients (roughly 880).

Germline assignment: CDR1 SGHAT and CDR2 FQNNGV. The length of the CDR3 is 10 residues. The TCR sequence derives from a woman in her thirties or forties with Graves disease. This chain connects TRBV11-2 to TRBJ2-1; the D is unclear. Sequences were derived from peripheral blood mononuclear cells (PBMCs), sampled when the disease was refractory, from a patient treated with antithyroid drugs. The CDR3 loop is CASSLNERFF. CDR3 nucleotide sequence: TGTGCCAGCAGCTTAAATGAGCGGTTCTTC.